The source of this T cell receptor beta chain is a study of T cell changes during pregnancy in multiple sclerosis. Produced via immunoSEQ multiplex PCR; TCRdb's table is partial and in-frame only. Among just under 65,000 clones, roughly 92% were seen once, and the ten largest hold 2.5% to 4%. CDR1 LGHNA and CDR2 YSLEER come from the germline V gene. With 0 bases removed from V and 10 bases from J, the gap between germline ends came to 10 bases. The CDR3 runs to 13 residues. The sequenced sample was CD8+ T cells from peripheral blood mononuclear cells, obtained in the second trimester of pregnancy. V and J are TRBV4-3 and TRBJ2-1, with D perhaps matching TRBD2 (5 bases). The source of this sequence is a female donor with multiple sclerosis, enrolled in a pregnancy study. The CDR3 sequence: CASSQDSSDEQFF. The CDR3 DNA follows: TGCGCCAGCAGCCAAGATAGTAGCGACGAGCAGTTCTTC.